This TCR beta chain was identified in a study of cytomegalovirus exposure and HLA in healthy donors. Study-level information: Approximately 180 million T cells yielded around 100 million unique TCR beta sequences, as an earlier analysis found.

13 Jbeta primers and 60 Vbeta primers were used for the PCR. Sequencing used immunoSEQ multiplex PCR; TCRdb keeps in-frame clones, though not all of them. The repertoire holds around 96,000 clones, with 64% as singletons. Germline V gives CDR1 MGHDK, CDR2 SYGVNS. The V and J ends lost 3 bases and 2 bases respectively, with 11 bases between them. The CDR3 consists of 14 residues. This clone occurred many times. Input material: PBMCs. This clonotype was obtained from a man aged 55 to 69 in good health and CMV-seronegative. The gene calls are TRBV25-1 and TRBJ2-7; D not resolved. CDR3 residues: CASSDHSLPYEQYF. DNA for the CDR3: TGTGCCAGCAGTGATCATAGTCTTCCCTACGAGCAGTACTTC.